Included here is one T cell receptor (beta chain) sequence, with context. The antigen is not known. These data are taken from a study of cytomegalovirus exposure and HLA in healthy donors. Study information: Early released data comprised tens of millions of unique TCRs from HLA-typed donors.

Healthy bone marrow donors supplied every sample. The primer mix had 60 Vbeta and 13 Jbeta primers. The method was immunoSEQ multiplex PCR; TCRdb's version includes in-frame clones alone and lacks a portion of them. This sample has fewer than 100,000 clones, with approximately 78% found just once. There are 18 residues in the CDR3. The germline CDR1 and CDR2 sequences are SGHTA and FQGNSA. V lost 0 bases to trimming and J lost 0 bases, with 15 bases between them. Regarding the study as a whole: Reported performance of the classifier showed diagnosis of cytomegalovirus status with high specificity and sensitivity.

The sample taken for sequencing was PBMCs. The rearrangement uses TRBV7-2 and TRBJ2-4, with D tentatively TRBD1 (6 bases). The TCR sequence derives from a woman aged 55-75 years in good health and CMV-seronegative. CDR3 DNA sequence: TGTGCCAGCAGCTTAGCAACAGGGAGTATGGTAGCCAAAAACATTCAGTACTTC. Translating gives CASSLATGSMVAKNIQYF.